These 32 T cell receptor beta chains share one sample of origin, sequenced in a study of blood T cell repertoires in COVID-19. Some clones are missing from TCRdb's copy, which holds only in-frame ones; the method was immunoSEQ multiplex PCR. The sample yields roughly 96,000 clones, roughly 82% seen once. Sequenced material: peripheral blood. Receptors were obtained from a man older than 75 with acute or convalescent COVID-19.

The V call is TRBV5-1, the J call TRBJ1-2, with D perhaps TRBD1 (6 bases). V was cut by 4 bases and J by 6 bases, with 16 bases left in between. The CDR3 sequence is 14 residues long. CDR1 and CDR2 (germline): SGHRS, YFSETQ. Here the CDR3 reads CASSIRQEGDGYTF. CDR3 coding DNA: TGCGCCAGCAGCATTCGACAGGAAGGTGATGGCTACACCTTC.

The V and J genes are TRBV18 and TRBJ1-5, with TRBD1 identical over 7 bases. The trim removed 3 bases at V and 0 bases at J, leaving 14 bases unmatched. Germline assignment: CDR1 KGHSH and CDR2 LQKENI. The CDR3 sequence is 19 residues long. The CDR3 DNA follows: TGTGCCAGCTCACCTAAAATAGGGGCAGGGGGAAATAGCAATCAGCCCCAGCATTTT. The encoded protein is CASSPKIGAGGNSNQPQHF.

The chain recombines TRBV29-1 with TRBJ2-3, with 9 bases matching TRBD1. The V gene's germline CDR1 is SQVTM and CDR2 ANQGSEA. The CDR3 totals 15 residues. With 7 bases clipped from V and 2 bases from J, the junction kept 10 bases outside the gene matches. CDR3: CSDRTGESPTDTQYF. The DNA of the CDR3 is TGCAGCGACAGGACAGGGGAAAGCCCCACAGATACGCAGTATTTT.

This rearrangement joins TRBV9 to TRBJ2-7, with 8 bases matching TRBD2. The V segment lost 2 bases and the J segment 0 bases; nucleotides outside the gene matches: 4. This CDR3 has 15 amino acids. Germline V CDR1 and CDR2: SGDLS, YYNGEE. The CDR3 here is CASSVGGVLSYEQYF. CDR3 DNA sequence: TGTGCCAGCAGCGTCGGGGGGGTCCTCTCCTACGAGCAGTACTTC.

At least ten counts were recorded for this clone. The CDR3 DNA follows: TGTGCCACCAGCCCTAGCGCCGGGGAGCTGTTTTTT. Translated: CATSPSAGELFF. This rearrangement joins TRBV15 to TRBJ2-2; a possible D gene is TRBD2 (6 bases). CDR1 and CDR2 from the germline V gene are LNHNV and YYDKDF (reference sequence). Trimming took off 5 bases at V and 6 bases at J, with 7 bases between the two ends. The CDR3 is 12 amino acids.

This clone has a single count. The DNA of the CDR3 is TGCGCCAGCAGCATTCACTCCCTCAACTATGGCTACACCTTC. It yields the protein CASSIHSLNYGYTF. The V call is TRBV5-1, the J call TRBJ1-2; D not resolved. CDR3 length: 14 amino acids. Germline CDR1 reads SGHRS; CDR2 reads YFSETQ. The V end lost 4 bases, the J end lost 2 bases, and 12 bases lay between the germline ends.

V and J are TRBV7-2 and TRBJ2-3; 10 nucleotides line up with TRBD2. Germline-derived CDR1 and CDR2 are SGHTA and FQGNSA. The CDR3 is 15 amino acids. The J segment lost 2 bases and the V segment lost 5 bases, leaving 4 bases of the junction unmatched. CDR3 coding DNA: TGTGCCAGCAGCCTCACTAGCGGGGTCACAGATACGCAGTATTTT. This encodes CASSLTSGVTDTQYF. Full variable domain (missing parts from reference TRBV7-2 and TRBJ2-3): GAGVSQSPSNKVTEKGKDVELRCDPISGHTALYWYRQSLGQGLEFLIYFQGNSAPDKSGLPSDRFSAERTGGSVSTLTIQRTQQEDSAVYLCASSLTSGVTDTQYFGPGTRLTVL.

The genes are TRBV19 and TRBJ2-7, with D possibly being TRBD1 (6 bases). The V gene's germline CDR1 is LNHDA and CDR2 SQIVND (reference sequence). This CDR3 is 13 amino acids long. V was clipped by 3 bases and J by 5 bases, with 11 bases between them. This CDR3 reads CASSIQGPDEQYF. CDR3 DNA: TGTGCCAGTAGTATTCAGGGGCCGGACGAGCAGTACTTC.

Only a few counts were recorded for this clone. The chain couples TRBV5-8 to TRBJ1-1, with 10 bases lining up with TRBD1. V lost 4 bases and J lost 4; bases outside the gene matches: 7. CDR1 and CDR2 (germline): SGHTS, YDEGEE. The CDR3 covers 15 residues. The CDR3 reads CASSAGQGDFTEAFF. In nucleotides, the CDR3 is TGTGCCAGCAGCGCTGGACAGGGGGATTTCACTGAAGCTTTCTTT.

V is TRBV6-5 and J is TRBJ1-2; TRBD1 aligns across 11 bases. CDR1 is MNHEY and CDR2 is SVGAGI in the germline V gene. The CDR3 spans 14 residues. The V gene end was trimmed by 6 bases and the J gene end by 2 bases; junction bases not matched to a gene: 2. The CDR3 DNA follows: TGTGCCAGCAGCGGGGACAGGGGGAACTATGGCTACACCTTC. Protein product: CASSGDRGNYGYTF.

The rearrangement joins TRBV5-1 to TRBJ1-2, with D unclear. Trimming took 3 bases from V and 1 from J, leaving 13 bases between them. From germline, CDR1 is SGHRS and CDR2 YFSETQ. CDR3 length equals 15 residues. CDR3 DNA: TGCGCCAGCAGCTCCGACCCGACTCTTAACTATGGCTACACCTTC. It specifies CASSSDPTLNYGYTF.

This clone was recorded at least ten times. The V and J genes are TRBV10-3 and TRBJ1-5; tentatively, D is TRBD1 (5 bases). The CDR3 loop spans 16 amino acids. V dropped 3 bases and J dropped 2 bases, with 14 bases sitting between them. CDR1 and CDR2 from the germline V gene are ENHRY and SYGVKD. This chain's CDR3 is CAISDQMGGRNQPQHF. The CDR3 DNA follows: TGTGCCATCAGTGACCAAATGGGGGGTCGCAATCAGCCCCAGCATTTT.

This chain joins TRBV7-2 and TRBJ2-1; D may be TRBD2 (6 bases). The CDR3 is made up of 15 amino acids. The germline gives CDR1 SGHTA, CDR2 FQGNSA. Deletions cut 7 bases from V and 7 bases from J, with 20 bases between. CDR3 coding DNA: TGTGCCAGCACTCTCATGGGGGGAGTAAGGAATGAGCAGTTCTTC. It encodes CASTLMGGVRNEQFF.

This clone was found many times. The chain couples TRBV2 to TRBJ1-5; D is uncertain. The germline V and J ends were trimmed by 6 bases and 6 bases, with 15 bases remaining between them. The germline gives CDR1 SNHLY, CDR2 FYNNEI. The CDR3 spans 14 residues. CDR3 in DNA: TGTGCCAGCAGCCCAGAGGATGGGTTTCAGCCCCAGCATTTT. Translated: CASSPEDGFQPQHF.

The chain couples TRBV28 to TRBJ1-5; a possible D gene is TRBD1 (5 bases). This CDR3 has 14 amino acids. Germline lookup yields CDR1 MDHEN and CDR2 SYDVKM. Trimming removed 3 bases at V and 7 bases at J, with 13 bases between. CDR3 loop: CASSFWGEPQPQHF. DNA for the CDR3: TGTGCCAGCAGTTTTTGGGGGGAACCCCAGCCCCAGCATTTT.

The chain recombines TRBV14 with TRBJ1-5, with a tentative D call TRBD1 (6 bases). With 1 base removed from V and 3 bases from J, the gap between germline ends came to 10 bases. Germline assignment: CDR1 SGHDN and CDR2 FVKESK. The CDR3 totals 15 residues. The CDR3 DNA sequence: TGTGCCAGCAGCCAAGGAGGGGGAGCCAATCAGCCCCAGCATTTT. This codes for CASSQGGGANQPQHF.

The chain couples TRBV2 to TRBJ2-3; 10 positions agree with TRBD2. CDR3 length equals 15 residues. The V and J ends lost 8 bases and 3 bases, in that order; junction bases with no gene match: 8. From germline, CDR1 is SNHLY and CDR2 FYNNEI. The CDR3, as DNA: TGTGCCAGCGGAGGTTCTAGCGGGGGAACAGATACGCAGTATTTT. It is translated as CASGGSSGGTDTQYF.

The chain combines TRBV19 with TRBJ2-7; TRBD1 matches 8 bases. The CDR3 runs to 14 residues. Germline loops: CDR1 LNHDA, CDR2 SQIVND (reference sequence). V trimming: 3 bases; J trimming: 5 bases; junction bases outside the gene matches: 6. The CDR3 bases are TGTGCCAGTAGTATTACAGGGGGTTACAACGAGCAGTACTTC. Protein: CASSITGGYNEQYF. The full variable domain, with the rest looked up from reference TRBV19 and TRBJ2-7, is DGGITQSPKYLFRKEGQNVTLSCEQNLNHDAMYWYRQDPGQGLRLIYYSQIVNDFQKGDIAEGYSVSREKKESFPLTVTSAQKNPTAFYLCASSITGGYNEQYFGPGTRLTVT.

The gene calls are TRBV29-1 and TRBJ1-6; 7 bases are a match to TRBD1. The J segment lost 8 bases and the V segment lost 6 bases, leaving 7 bases of the junction unmatched. In germline, CDR1 is SQVTM, CDR2 ANQGSEA. This CDR3 contains 13 residues. Written as DNA, the CDR3 is TGCAGCGTCCAGGACAGGCTCGATTCACCCCTCCACTTT. This codes for CSVQDRLDSPLHF. The full variable domain, rest sourced from reference TRBV29-1 and TRBJ1-6, is SAVISQKPSRDICQRGTSLTIQCQVDSQVTMMFWYRQQPGQSLTLIATANQGSEATYESGFVIDKFPISRPNLTFSTLTVSNMSPEDSSIYLCSVQDRLDSPLHFGNGTRLTVT.

The chain couples TRBV2 to TRBJ2-5; tentatively, D is TRBD1 (6 bases). There are 15 residues in the CDR3. CDR1 is SNHLY and CDR2 is FYNNEI in the germline V gene. Trimming stripped 10 bases from V and 0 bases from J, with 18 bases between. CDR3 nucleotide sequence: TGTGCCATCTCCCAGGGGTGGGGGTACCAAGAGACCCAGTACTTC. This encodes CAISQGWGYQETQYF. Full variable domain (missing parts from reference TRBV2 and TRBJ2-5): EPEVTQTPSHQVTQMGQEVILRCVPISNHLYFYWYRQILGQKVEFLVSFYNNEISEKSEIFDDQFSVERPDGSNFTLKIRSTKLEDSAMYFCAISQGWGYQETQYFGPGTRLLVL.

The chain combines TRBV6-5 with TRBJ2-1, with 7 bases that match TRBD1. J gave up 0 bases and V 5 bases, and 4 bases lay outside the gene matches. The CDR3 is made up of 15 amino acids. Germline V gene sequence: CDR1 MNHEY, CDR2 SVGAGI. Here the CDR3 reads CASSRTGYSYNEQFF. The CDR3 nucleotides read TGTGCCAGCAGTAGGACAGGCTACTCCTACAATGAGCAGTTCTTC.

The chain recombines TRBV7-2 with TRBJ1-5; D remains unclear. The CDR3 spans 15 residues. Trimming shortened V by 5 bases and J by 3 bases, and 14 bases separated the two germline ends. Germline V gene sequence: CDR1 SGHTA, CDR2 FQGNSA. CDR3: CASSRNSGSNQPQHF. The CDR3 bases are TGTGCCAGCAGCCGTAACTCCGGTTCCAATCAGCCCCAGCATTTT.

This clone was counted only a few times. J is TRBJ1-1 and V is TRBV6-5; D is unresolved. The CDR3 runs to 15 residues. The germline V gene has CDR1 MNHEY and CDR2 SVGAGI. V was shortened by 0 bases and J by 0 bases, with 8 bases between the two germline ends. The CDR3 nucleotides read TGTGCCAGCAGTTACTCGACAAACATGAACACTGAAGCTTTCTTT. The encoded protein is CASSYSTNMNTEAFF.

This clone was found a few times. The rearrangement uses TRBV5-6 and TRBJ2-2; D gene unclear. V dropped 2 bases and J dropped 1 base, with 6 bases sitting between them. This CDR3 spans 14 amino acids. CDR1 is SGHDT, CDR2 YYEEEE, per germline. The CDR3 DNA sequence: TGTGCCAGCAGCTTTCAAATGAACACCGGGGAGCTGTTTTTT. This encodes CASSFQMNTGELFF.

The V and J genes are TRBV4-3 and TRBJ1-5, with D possibly matching TRBD1 (5 bases). V was pared by 1 base and J by 6 bases, with 10 bases between. This CDR3 comprises 14 residues. CDR1 is LGHNA and CDR2 is YSLEER in the germline V gene. CDR3 region: CASSQAPGGQPQHF. For the CDR3, the DNA is TGCGCCAGCAGCCAAGCTCCGGGGGGTCAGCCCCAGCATTTT.

The V and J genes are TRBV4-1 and TRBJ1-6; 8 bases are a match to TRBD1. The CDR3 loop spans 20 amino acids. J gave up 0 bases and V 0 bases, and 10 bases lay outside the gene matches. The germline V gene encodes CDR1 MGHRA and CDR2 YSYEKL. CDR3 coding DNA: TGCGCCAGCAGCCAAGAACATGGGGGGACAGGCCTCTCCTATAATTCACCCCTCCACTTT. The encoded protein is CASSQEHGGTGLSYNSPLHF.

The chain has TRBV29-1 and TRBJ2-3; 13 bases line up with TRBD2. CDR3 length equals 16 residues. The germline gives CDR1 SQVTM, CDR2 ANQGSEA. V shed 1 base, J shed 5 bases, and the junction held 6 bases outside the gene matches. The CDR3 coding sequence is TGCAGCGTTGAAGGGACTAGCGGGAGAAGTAGAGATACGCAGTATTTT. It encodes CSVEGTSGRSRDTQYF.

The chain couples TRBV11-2 to TRBJ1-1; D remains ambiguous. Germline CDR1 reads SGHAT; CDR2 reads FQNNGV. V gave up 2 bases and J gave up 1 base, with 5 bases separating them. The CDR3 sequence is 13 residues long. CDR3 DNA: TGTGCCAGCAGCTTATCAGGGAACACTGAAGCTTTCTTT. As protein: CASSLSGNTEAFF.

The chain uses TRBV10-3 and TRBJ1-4, with a tentative D call TRBD1 (6 bases). Germline-derived CDR1 and CDR2 are ENHRY and SYGVKD. The germline V and J ends were trimmed by 8 bases and 4 bases, with 11 bases remaining between them. CDR3 length: 13 amino acids. CDR3 region: CAIGGAVNEKLFF. In DNA form, the CDR3 reads TGTGCCATCGGGGGGGCGGTTAATGAAAAACTGTTTTTT.

This rearrangement joins TRBV5-1 to TRBJ2-1, with 9 bases that match TRBD1. The CDR3 runs 15 residues. V was clipped by 4 bases and J by 4 bases; unmatched bases: 6. CDR1 SGHRS and CDR2 YFSETQ come from the germline V gene. The CDR3 reads CASSRTGELYNEQFF. CDR3 in DNA: TGCGCCAGCAGCCGGACAGGGGAGTTGTACAATGAGCAGTTCTTC.

This chain connects TRBV6-4 to TRBJ1-2, with D tentatively TRBD1 (6 bases). Germline CDR1 MRHNA, CDR2 SNTAGT. The V end lost 6 bases, the J end lost 3 bases, and 17 bases lay between the germline ends. This CDR3 contains 15 residues. The CDR3 sequence is CASSRPMTGDYGYTF. The CDR3 coding sequence is TGTGCCAGCAGCCGACCTATGACAGGAGACTATGGCTACACCTTC.

The rearrangement links TRBV28 to TRBJ1-2; D gene uncertain. This CDR3 region has 11 residues. CDR1 and CDR2 (germline): MDHEN, SYDVKM. Trimming cost V 10 bases and J 3 bases, with 9 bases left between them. CDR3 coding DNA: TGTGCCACTACCACCGACTATGGCTACACCTTC. It specifies CATTTDYGYTF.